This is a list of T cell receptor beta chains from one sample in a study of blood T cell repertoires in COVID-19. Clones were sequenced by immunoSEQ multiplex PCR, and TCRdb holds only the in-frame ones, with some missing. The sample consists of tens of thousands of clones, over 65% of them appearing once. Input material: peripheral blood. These receptors were collected from a man between 65 and 79 years old with COVID-19, enrolled during active disease. Both conserved end residues are part of each CDR3. Each record gives: J gene, V gene, CDR3 protein.

TRBJ2-5 TRBV7-2 CASSLLAGFQETQYF
TRBJ2-7 TRBV6-5 CASRGFGAGYEQYF
TRBJ1-5 TRBV4-2 CASSLGSPPNQPQHF
TRBJ1-5 TRBV15 CATSRKTGGGQPQHF
TRBJ2-2 TRBV5-6 CASSFSGRRDTGELFF
TRBJ1-4 TRBV7-2 CASSPRTGQGEKLFF
TRBJ1-2 TRBV3-1/TRBV3-2 CASSVTGGIYGYTF
TRBJ2-3 TRBV28 CASTVAGVYGDTQYF
TRBJ1-1 TRBV15 CATSGGTGSHTEAFF
TRBJ2-5 TRBV9 CASSADSRQETQYF
TRBJ1-2 TRBV28 CASRGQGLNYGYTF
TRBJ2-7 TRBV19 CASSRTSGSWLPYEQYF
TRBJ2-2 TRBV5-1 CASRVTGSDGELFF